Following are 19 T cell receptor beta chains from one sample sequenced in a study of T cells in Graves' hyperthyroidism and ophthalmopathy. Researchers took RNA transcripts and amplified the TCR beta CDR3 regions from them. The study used the HTBI primer set for a first-round RT-PCR of the TCR CDR3. TCRdb processed the multiplex PCR reads anew with MiXCR; each CDR3 protein has one entry. The sample includes about 580,000 distinct CDR3 sequences, around 42% of them seen just once. Material: peripheral blood or thyroid tissue (not recorded which). Receptor source: a woman between 18 and 30 years old with Graves' hyperthyroidism.

V usage is TRBV7-3 and J usage is TRBJ1-5; no reliable D call. This CDR3 comprises 11 residues. Germline V gene data show CDR1 as SGHTA and CDR2 as FQGTGA. V was cut by 6 bases and J by 14 bases, with 14 bases left in between. The CDR3, as DNA: TGTGCCAGCAGTGACCGCGGGAGGGAGCATTTT. Translated, it gives CASSDRGREHF.

Turning to this clonotype: One end of the junction does not line up with germline, which may come from a read error. This chain connects TRBV7-9 to TRBJ2-7; 11 bases align to TRBD2. The CDR3 contains 19 residues. Germline lookup yields CDR1 SEHNR and CDR2 FQNEAQ (reference sequence). CDR3 residues: CASSSTGTSGALFSYEQYF. CDR3 DNA sequence: TGCGCCAGCAGCTCCACTGGGACTAGCGGAGCATTATTCTCCTACGAGCAGTACTTC. The full variable domain, rest sourced from reference TRBV7-9 and TRBJ2-7, is DTGVSQNPRHKITKRGQNVTFRCDPISEHNRLYWYRQTLGQGPEFLTYFQNEAQLEKSRLLSDRFSAERPKGSFSTLEIQRTEQGDSAMYLCASSSTGTSGALFSYEQYFGPGTRLTVT.

The rearrangement joins TRBV5-5 to TRBJ2-5; 10 bases line up with TRBD1. The germline CDR1 and CDR2 sequences are SGHKS and YYEKEE (reference sequence). Trimming cost V 4 bases and J 5 bases; bases outside gene matches: 11. The CDR3 sequence is 16 residues long. The CDR3 DNA is TGTGCCAGCAGCCCGCCGGGACAGGGGCAATGGGAGACCCAGTACTTC. This sequence encodes CASSPPGQGQWETQYF.

In this sample, this clonotype turned up many times. The chain is built from TRBV7-9 and TRBJ2-5; tentatively, D is TRBD1 (6 bases). With 2 bases removed from V and 5 bases from J, the gap between germline ends came to 15 bases. Germline V gene data show CDR1 as SEHNR and CDR2 as FQNEAQ (reference sequence). There are 15 residues in the CDR3. The CDR3 DNA reads as TGTGCCAGCAGCTTACTACAGGGTTCGGATGAGACCCAGTACTTC. Its translation: CASSLLQGSDETQYF.

This clonotype was seen repeatedly, ten times or more. The V gene is TRBV27, the J gene TRBJ2-7; 8 nucleotides agree with TRBD1. Trimming removed 3 bases from V and 4 bases from J; junction bases left unmatched: 8. The CDR3 has 15 residues. Germline CDR1 MNHEY, CDR2 SMNVEV (reference sequence). In nucleotides, the CDR3 is TGTGCCAGCAGTTTTGGCGGACAGGGAAGGTACGAGCAGTACTTC. It yields the protein CASSFGGQGRYEQYF.

Regarding this clonotype: The junction shows a germline mismatch at one end, possibly a read error. V gene TRBV24-1 combines with J gene TRBJ2-5; tentatively, D is TRBD2 (5 bases). CDR1 KGHDR and CDR2 SFDVKD come from the germline V gene. The CDR3 loop spans 14 amino acids. CDR3 protein: CAASDFGGSETQYF. CDR3 nucleotides: TGTGCCGCCAGTGATTTCGGAGGCAGCGAGACCCAGTACTTC.

The rearrangement uses TRBV9 and TRBJ1-4, with D possibly matching TRBD1 (5 bases). Germline V gene lookup returns CDR1 SGDLS and CDR2 YYNGEE. The CDR3 totals 15 residues. The ends were cut back, 0 bases at V and 8 bases at J, with 14 bases in the middle. CDR3 bases: TGTGCCAGCAGCGTAGTGGGACGGGGTAACGAAAAACTGTTTTTT. Its protein is CASSVVGRGNEKLFF. Using reference TRBV9 and TRBJ1-4 for the parts outside the CDR3, the full variable domain is DSGVTQTPKHLITATGQRVTLRCSPRSGDLSVYWYQQSLDQGLQFLIQYYNGEERAKGNILERFSAQQFPDLHSELNLSSLELGDSALYFCASSVVGRGNEKLFFGSGTQLSVL.

This clonotype was observed at least ten times. This sequence joins TRBV27 and TRBJ1-2; the D is unclear. The CDR3 runs 11 residues. Germline V lookup: CDR1 MNHEY, CDR2 SMNVEV (reference sequence). V gave up 10 bases and J gave up 8 bases, with 14 bases separating them. The CDR3 DNA reads as TGTGCCACCGTCCGGCTGGGGGGCTACACCTTC. Translating it yields CATVRLGGYTF.

The rearrangement links TRBV9 to TRBJ2-3; D gene uncertain. With the DNA end fitting TRBJ2-7 better, the J assignment may be wrong. Per germline, CDR1 SGDLS and CDR2 YYNGEE. The CDR3 runs to 16 residues. The CDR3 sequence is CASSKELLANTDTQYF. The CDR3 nucleotides read TGTGCCAGCAGCAAAGAACTCCTGGCGAATACAGATACGCAGTACTTC.

This clonotype occurred many times. The V gene is TRBV15, the J gene TRBJ1-5; no reliable D call. V lost 0 bases to trimming and J lost 0 bases, with 6 bases between them. Germline assignment: CDR1 LNHNV and CDR2 YYDKDF (reference sequence). The CDR3 is made up of 15 amino acids. The DNA for the CDR3 is TGTGCCACCAGCAGAGATCCCATTAGCAATCAGCCCCAGCATTTT. Protein: CATSRDPISNQPQHF.

This chain uses TRBV3-1 with TRBJ1-5, with TRBD1 matching 7 bases. In germline, CDR1 is LGHDT, CDR2 YNNKEL (reference sequence). CDR3 length: 21 amino acids. The V and J ends lost 0 bases and 2 bases, in that order; junction bases with no gene match: 19. The CDR3 nucleotides read TGTGCCAGCAGCCAAGATAAAAGACAGGGTATGCCGGGGTTGGGCAATCAGCCCCAGCATTTT. It yields the protein CASSQDKRQGMPGLGNQPQHF.

This clonotype was detected many times. The genes are TRBV20-1 and TRBJ1-4; D is perhaps TRBD1 (5 bases). The CDR3 runs to 12 residues. V was shortened by 2 bases and J by 8 bases, with 9 bases between the two germline ends. The germline gives CDR1 DFQATT, CDR2 SNEGSKA (reference sequence). CDR3 amino acids: CSARQGSEKLFF. The CDR3 DNA sequence: TGCAGTGCTAGACAGGGCTCCGAAAAACTGTTTTTT.

With respect to this clonotype: Its ends do not fully match the called genes, so a read error is possible. The rearrangement joins TRBV7-9 to TRBJ2-6, with a weak D call TRBD1 (6 bases). Germline lookup yields CDR1 SEHNR and CDR2 FQNEAQ (reference sequence). CDR3 length equals 17 residues. This chain's CDR3 is CALSSGRTGLGVNVLTF. The CDR3 bases are TGTGCCCTCAGCTCGGGGAGAACAGGGCTTGGGGTCAACGTCCTGACTTTC.

The chain couples TRBV7-6 to TRBJ2-1; possible D gene TRBD1, 5 bases. The V and J ends lost 1 base and 4 bases respectively, with 8 bases between them. The CDR3 spans 14 residues. In germline, CDR1 is SGHVS, CDR2 FNYEAQ. The CDR3 DNA follows: TGTGCCAGCAGCTTAGGGTGGACATACAATGAGCAGTTCTTC. Protein: CASSLGWTYNEQFF. Supplemented by reference TRBV7-6 and TRBJ2-1, the full variable domain reads GAGVSQSPRYKVTKRGQDVALRCDPISGHVSLYWYRQALGQGPEFLTYFNYEAQQDKSGLPNDRFSAERPEGSISTLTIQRTEQRDSAMYRCASSLGWTYNEQFFGPGTRLTVL.

This sequence joins TRBV7-8 and TRBJ1-6; D ambiguous. V was clipped by 6 bases and J by 2 bases, with 14 bases between them. Germline CDR1 reads SGHVS; CDR2 reads FQNEAQ. This CDR3 region has 16 residues. CDR3 sequence (DNA): TGTGCCAGCAGTTCAGGAGGTACAGCCTATAATTCACCCCTCCACTTT. It specifies CASSSGGTAYNSPLHF.

This clonotype appeared many times. The chain uses TRBV7-6 and TRBJ2-5, with a possible D match to TRBD1 (6 bases). Germline CDR1 SGHVS, CDR2 FNYEAQ. This CDR3 contains 14 residues. V gave up 2 bases and J gave up 8 bases, with 15 bases separating them. In DNA, the CDR3 is TGTGCCAGCAGCTTAATGGAACAGGGAGAAACCCAGTACTTC. It codes for CASSLMEQGETQYF.

There are many counts of this clonotype. The chain carries TRBV4-2 and TRBJ1-6; a weak D match, TRBD1 (5 bases). Looked up from germline, CDR1 is LGHNA and CDR2 is YNFKEQ. V lost 4 bases and J 7 bases, leaving 11 bases between the germline ends. The CDR3 runs 14 residues. The CDR3 sequence is CASSPSGLNSPLHF. DNA of the CDR3: TGTGCCAGCAGCCCCTCGGGGCTCAATTCACCCCTCCACTTT.

The CDR3 spells CAISDLTSGSTDTQYF. The CDR3, as DNA: TGTGCCATCAGTGACCTGACTAGCGGGAGCACAGATACGCAGTATTTT. The rearrangement links TRBV10-3 to TRBJ2-3; TRBD2 agrees at 10 bases. With 3 bases clipped from V and 0 bases from J, the junction kept 3 bases outside the gene matches. Germline CDR1 ENHRY, CDR2 SYGVKD. CDR3 size: 16 residues.

This clonotype was counted many times. The chain carries TRBV6-5 and TRBJ1-1; D gene uncertain. The V end was cut by 5 bases, the J end by 2 bases, with 12 bases between. Germline lookup yields CDR1 MNHEY and CDR2 SVGAGI. The CDR3 is 14 amino acids. The CDR3 sequence: CASSIQWSNTEAFF. CDR3 DNA: TGTGCCAGCAGTATACAGTGGAGCAACACTGAAGCTTTCTTT.